A selection of T cell receptor beta chains follows, all from one sample in a study of graft-versus-host responses after intestinal transplantation. Data came from immunoSEQ multiplex PCR; TCRdb stores just in-frame clones and leaves some out. The sample lists about 120,000 clones, 90% to 95% occurring once. No antigen has been assigned to these receptors. The sample in question was unstimulated CD4+ T cells sorted from spleen or lymph node cells, obtained before intestinal transplant. The origin of the receptors is a human donor who received an intestinal transplant. Each CDR3 is given without its conserved first and last residue.

V	J	CDR3
TRBV5-1	TRBJ1-5	ASSFNVKPQH
TRBV11-2	TRBJ2-7	ASSLTYEQY
TRBV30	TRBJ2-1	AWSVMLGGIQF
TRBV27	TRBJ1-1	ASSLIRSGVNTEAF
TRBV14	TRBJ2-5	ASSPRSGKKMETQY
TRBV5-1	TRBJ2-5	ASTWGETQY
TRBV15	TRBJ2-5	ATSSSRVYQETQY
TRBV14	TRBJ2-7	ASSERNRASSYEQY
TRBV5-1	TRBJ1-2	ASTSGEGGGYT
TRBV28	TRBJ1-2	ASSFGGLGYGYT
TRBV10-3	TRBJ2-3	AISEGLGGTDTQY
TRBV20-1	TRBJ1-6	SAIPVSPLH
TRBV5-6	TRBJ2-5	ASSLPDSGQETQY
TRBV28	TRBJ1-5	ASSYRVGQPQH
TRBV7-9	TRBJ2-7	ASKTSGNSYEQY
TRBV14	TRBJ2-7	ASRQFLYEQY
TRBV14	TRBJ2-3	ASSQDFGSTDTQY
TRBV18	TRBJ2-7	ASSHDREVQY
TRBV7-3	TRBJ2-7	ASSLTSDRSSYEQY
TRBV15	TRBJ2-1	ATSRDSSDEQF
TRBV7-8	TRBJ2-7	ASSLETVCEQY
TRBV28	TRBJ2-7	ASSSRPYEQY
TRBV30	TRBJ2-3	AWSSGWLSSTDTQY
TRBV11-2	TRBJ2-2	ASSRRERLNTGELF
TRBV6-5	TRBJ1-4	ASSYTVNEKLF
TRBV4-1	TRBJ2-2	ASSQDLPGAGRRTGELF
TRBV18	TRBJ2-1	ATKADHNEQF
TRBV5-1	TRBJ2-7	ASSLRGQGAIEEQY
TRBV14	TRBJ2-7	ASSQGTLEQY
TRBV10-3	TRBJ2-7	ASRDTYEQY